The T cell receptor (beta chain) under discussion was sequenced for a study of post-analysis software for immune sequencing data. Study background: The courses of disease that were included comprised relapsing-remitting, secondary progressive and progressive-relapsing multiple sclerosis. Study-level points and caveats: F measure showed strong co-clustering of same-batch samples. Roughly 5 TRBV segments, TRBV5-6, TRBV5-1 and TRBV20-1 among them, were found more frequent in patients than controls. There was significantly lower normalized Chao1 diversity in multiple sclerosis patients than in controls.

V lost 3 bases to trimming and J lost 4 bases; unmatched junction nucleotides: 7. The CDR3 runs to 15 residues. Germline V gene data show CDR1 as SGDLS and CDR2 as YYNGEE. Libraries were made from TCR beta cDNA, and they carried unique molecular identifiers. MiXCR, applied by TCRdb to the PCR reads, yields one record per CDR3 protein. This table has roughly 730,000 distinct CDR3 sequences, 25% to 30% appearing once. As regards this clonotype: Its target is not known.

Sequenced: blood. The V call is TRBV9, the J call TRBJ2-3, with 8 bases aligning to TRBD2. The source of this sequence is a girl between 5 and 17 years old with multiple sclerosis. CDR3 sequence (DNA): TGTGCCAGCAGCGCCTATAGCGGGGAGGCAGATACGCAGTATTTT. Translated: CASSAYSGEADTQYF.